The subject of this entry is one T cell receptor (beta chain). Germline V lookup: CDR1 LNHDA, CDR2 SQIVND (reference sequence). Trimming took off 5 bases at V and 3 bases at J, with 11 bases between the two ends. This CDR3 contains 14 residues. By 5'RACE template switching, TCR cDNA was produced, with a universal primer site and UMIs added in the process. TCRdb fed the 5' RACE reads into MiXCR, producing one record per CDR3 protein. The data contain roughly 500,000 distinct CDR3 sequences, about a fifth of them singletons. The record originates from a study of T cells after yellow fever vaccination. The receptor comes from a man in his thirties or forties who received the YFV17D yellow fever vaccine. This specimen consisted of PBMCs, obtained 15 days after the yellow fever booster vaccination. The chain has TRBV19 and TRBJ2-1, with D perhaps TRBD2 (6 bases). This CDR3 is CASSARTIYNEQFF. The CDR3 DNA is TGTGCCAGTAGTGCCAGGACTATCTACAATGAGCAGTTCTTC.